Below, one T cell receptor beta chain is given with its context. The antigen it recognizes is unknown. Base-call qualities are not available, and no considerably larger clone is one nucleotide away. The entry originates in a study of blood T cell repertoires in COVID-19 (dated by TCRdb to 2018 to 2020). Regarding the complete study: Samples covering the acute and convalescent phases of COVID-19 were provided by collaborators in the United States, Italy and Spain. The material from the prospective study consisted of cDNA or gDNA derived from T cells, B-cell-depleted T cells, or PBMCs. The dataset comprised deeply sampled blood TCRbeta repertoires from subjects exposed to, actively infected with, or recovered from COVID-19. A freely available public database, intended as a resource for researchers studying the immune response to SARS-CoV-2, is where the repertoires were released. The samples were drawn from two sources: the first 160 participants of the ongoing ImmuneRACE study, and 1,000 to 1,500 subjects contributed by 6 global collaborators. Sample metadata almost always included a de-identified subject ID, COVID-19 status, age in years and sex. Where available, HLA class I and class II types were obtained from metadata supplied by the sample provider rather than from assay-based typing. Findings and caveats that apply to the study as a whole: The amount of clinical and demographic metadata varied by source and participant and was provided uncurated.

The cysteine opens and the phenylalanine closes a CDR3 of 14 amino acids. Left in the record is the CDR3 DNA by itself, 42 bases read in frame from the first base. Per the germline V gene, SGHRS is the CDR1 and YFSETQ is the CDR2. Clipping removes 4 bases from V and 4 bases from J, with 6 as the unmatched junction base count. TCRbeta CDR3 regions were amplified from genomic DNA by means of the immunoSEQ Assay, a bias-controlled multiplex PCR. The authors processed their data as follows. Within the assay, amplification of reference gene primers was used to estimate how many nucleated cells each sample contained. To quantify the absolute abundance of each unique TCRbeta CDR3 rearrangement, sequence reads were collapsed and filtered. For each sample, productive Simpson clonality was calculated by taking the square root of Simpson's diversity index across productive rearrangements. TCRdb provides this immuneACCESS table in a form limited to in-frame rearrangements. Some clones are lacking; in checked studies, under half of them reflect an unresolved V gene, and why the rest are absent is not known. D and trimming come from the DNA, and the V and J calls and clone size come from that table. Across this sample there are 120,000 or so clones, with around 90% seen only once. About 3.5% of the sample is in the top ten clones.

Each collaborating institution followed its own protocols to collect whole blood in K2EDTA tubes. Collaborator samples were shipped for TCRbeta analysis as frozen whole blood, isolated PBMCs, or DNA extracted from either sample type. The source is a man in his forties or fifties with active COVID-19. The chain couples TRBV5-1 to TRBJ2-3; 7 bases in between match TRBD2. The sequenced material came from peripheral blood. The nucleotide sequence is TGCGCCAGCAGCCTCGGACTAGTCGCAGATACGCAGTATTTT. Protein translation: CASSLGLVADTQYF.